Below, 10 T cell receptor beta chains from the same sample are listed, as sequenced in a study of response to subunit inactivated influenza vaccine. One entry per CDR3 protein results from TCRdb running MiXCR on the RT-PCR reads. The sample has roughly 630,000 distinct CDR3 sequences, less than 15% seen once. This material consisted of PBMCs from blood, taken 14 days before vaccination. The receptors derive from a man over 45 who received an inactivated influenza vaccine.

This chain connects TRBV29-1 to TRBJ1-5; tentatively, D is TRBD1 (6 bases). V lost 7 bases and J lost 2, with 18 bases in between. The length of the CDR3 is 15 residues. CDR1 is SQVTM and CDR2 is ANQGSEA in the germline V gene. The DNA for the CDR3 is TGCAGCGCCTCGACAGGCAAAGGCGGCAATCAGCCCCAGCATTTT. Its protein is CSASTGKGGNQPQHF.

The CDR3 DNA sequence: TGTGCCAGCAGCCCGGACGGCCTCCTTGGCGCTTTCTTT. Translating it yields CASSPDGLLGAFF. The gene calls are TRBV6-1 and TRBJ1-1, with D unresolved. The CDR3 length is 13 residues. V dropped 6 bases and J dropped 11 bases, with 19 bases sitting between them. Germline V CDR1 and CDR2: MNHNS, SASEGT.

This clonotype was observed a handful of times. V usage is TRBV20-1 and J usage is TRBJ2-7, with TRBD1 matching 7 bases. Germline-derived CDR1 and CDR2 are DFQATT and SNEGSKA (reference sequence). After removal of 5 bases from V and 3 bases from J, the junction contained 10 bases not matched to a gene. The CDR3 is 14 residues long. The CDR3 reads CSADPGQRIYEQYF. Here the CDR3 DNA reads TGCAGTGCTGATCCGGGACAGCGTATCTACGAGCAGTACTTC.

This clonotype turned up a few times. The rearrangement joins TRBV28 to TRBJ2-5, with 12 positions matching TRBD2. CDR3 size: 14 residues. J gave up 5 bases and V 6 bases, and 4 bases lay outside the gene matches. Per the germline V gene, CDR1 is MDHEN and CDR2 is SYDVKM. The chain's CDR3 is CASSVGTSGETQYF. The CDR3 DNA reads TGTGCCAGCAGCGTAGGGACTAGCGGGGAGACCCAGTACTTC. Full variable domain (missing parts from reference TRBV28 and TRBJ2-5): DVKVTQSSRYLVKRTGEKVFLECVQDMDHENMFWYRQDPGLGLRLIYFSYDVKMKEKGDIPEGYSVSREKKERFSLILESASTNQTSMYLCASSVGTSGETQYFGPGTRLLVL.

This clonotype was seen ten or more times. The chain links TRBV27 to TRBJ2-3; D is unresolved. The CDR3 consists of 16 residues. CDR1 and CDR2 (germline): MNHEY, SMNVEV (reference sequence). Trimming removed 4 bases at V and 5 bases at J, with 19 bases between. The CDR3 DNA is TGTGCCAGCAGTTCCCCTCTGATGAAGGGTGGAGATACGCAGTATTTT. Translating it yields CASSSPLMKGGDTQYF.

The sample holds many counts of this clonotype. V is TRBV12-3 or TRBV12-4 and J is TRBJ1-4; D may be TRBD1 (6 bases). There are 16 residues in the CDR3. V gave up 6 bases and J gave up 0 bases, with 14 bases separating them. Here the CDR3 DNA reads TGTGCCAGCAGCAAACAGGGTTTTGCAACTAATGAAAAACTGTTTTTT. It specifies CASSKQGFATNEKLFF.

The CDR3 nucleotides read TGTGCCAGCAGCCAAGCTGGGGAGAACACTGAAGCTTTCTTT. Translating it yields CASSQAGENTEAFF. This rearrangement joins TRBV3-1 to TRBJ1-1; unclear D gene. In germline, CDR1 is LGHDT, CDR2 YNNKEL (reference sequence). Trimming stripped 1 base from V and 1 base from J, with 7 bases between. This CDR3 spans 14 amino acids. Using reference TRBV3-1 and TRBJ1-1 for the parts outside the CDR3, the full variable domain is DTAVSQTPKYLVTQMGNDKSIKCEQNLGHDTMYWYKQDSKKFLKIMFSYNNKELIINETVPNRFSPKSPDKAHLNLHINSLELGDSAVYFCASSQAGENTEAFFGQGTRLTVV.

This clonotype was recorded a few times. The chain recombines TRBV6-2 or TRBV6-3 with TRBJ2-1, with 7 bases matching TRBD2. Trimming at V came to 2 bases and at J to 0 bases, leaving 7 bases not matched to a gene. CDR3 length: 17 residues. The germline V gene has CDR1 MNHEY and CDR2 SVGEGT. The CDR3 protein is CASSYEYGGISYNEQFF. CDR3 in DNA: TGTGCCAGCAGTTACGAATACGGGGGGATCTCCTACAATGAGCAGTTCTTC.

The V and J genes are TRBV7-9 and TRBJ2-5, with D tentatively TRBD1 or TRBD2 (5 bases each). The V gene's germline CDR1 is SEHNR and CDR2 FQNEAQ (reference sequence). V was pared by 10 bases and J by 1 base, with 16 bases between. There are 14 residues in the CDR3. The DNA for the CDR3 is TGTGCCAACGGGGACGGACCGGCCCAAGAGACCCAGTACTTC. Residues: CANGDGPAQETQYF.

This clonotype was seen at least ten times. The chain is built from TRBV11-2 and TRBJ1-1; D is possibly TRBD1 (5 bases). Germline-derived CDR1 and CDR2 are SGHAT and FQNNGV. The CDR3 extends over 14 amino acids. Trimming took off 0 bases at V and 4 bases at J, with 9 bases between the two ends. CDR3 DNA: TGTGCCAGCAGCTTAGAGGGAGGGGTCACTGAAGCTTTCTTT. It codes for CASSLEGGVTEAFF.